This T cell receptor (beta chain) was retrieved from a study of cytomegalovirus exposure and HLA in healthy donors. Study outcomes and limitations: Overall, approximately 150 TCR beta chains were annotated as cytomegalovirus-associated.

With regard to this clone: Its antigen is unidentified.

Those who donated were healthy bone marrow donors. 60 Vbeta and 13 Jbeta primers were used in PCR. Assay: immunoSEQ multiplex PCR; the TCRdb copy retains only in-frame clones and omits some. The repertoire holds 200,000 or so clones, approximately 80% seen once, with about 0.094% in the top ten. J gave up 5 bases and V 0 bases, and 5 bases lay outside the gene matches. From germline, CDR1 is LGHNA and CDR2 YNFKEQ. CDR3 length equals 15 residues. The receptor's source is a boy aged 2 to 10 in good health and CMV-seronegative. Material for sequencing was PBMCs. The rearrangement uses TRBV4-2 and TRBJ1-2, with 8 bases aligning to TRBD1. The CDR3 DNA sequence: TGTGCCAGCAGCCAAGAGTGGCAGGGGGCGTATGGCTACACCTTC. This encodes CASSQEWQGAYGYTF.